These 27 T cell receptor beta chains originate from one sample sequenced in a study of CD8+ T cells in alopecia areata. In each case, RNA was isolated and then reverse transcribed into cDNA as the sequencing template. Profiled with immunoSEQ multiplex PCR; TCRdb holds only in-frame clones, not every one. This sample has over 150,000 clones, with almost 65% found just once. The source material was CD4+ T cells sorted from blood, sampled at week 0. These receptors were collected from a human donor with alopecia areata.

The chain's CDR3 is CASSPKAGGGQPQHF. In DNA form, the CDR3 reads TGTGCCAGTAGTCCGAAAGCAGGGGGAGGCCAGCCCCAGCATTTT. This chain links TRBV19 with TRBJ1-5, with 7 bases lining up with TRBD1. Germline lookup yields CDR1 LNHDA and CDR2 SQIVND (reference sequence). With 5 bases clipped from V and 7 bases from J, the junction kept 11 bases outside the gene matches. This CDR3 has 15 residues.

The chain links TRBV10-3 to TRBJ1-6, with unresolved D. Trimming took 0 bases from V and 7 from J, leaving 10 bases between them. CDR1 ENHRY and CDR2 SYGVKD come from the germline V gene. The CDR3 extends over 15 amino acids. The CDR3 region is CAISESGPRNSPLHF. CDR3 sequence (DNA): TGTGCCATCAGTGAGTCAGGGCCGCGGAATTCACCCCTCCACTTT.

The chain couples TRBV29-1 to TRBJ2-3, with 9 nucleotides matching TRBD2. The CDR3 covers 15 residues. The V gene's germline CDR1 is SQVTM and CDR2 ANQGSEA. Germline trimming cut 4 bases from V and 8 bases from J; bases unmatched to any gene: 13. The CDR3, as DNA: TGCAGCGTTGGAACCTTAAAGACTAGCGGAGGTACGCAGTATTTT. It codes for CSVGTLKTSGGTQYF.

This clone was counted a few times. The chain recombines TRBV30 with TRBJ2-3; weak D call: TRBD2 (5 bases). Between the trimmed V and J ends, which lost 5 bases and 6 bases, there was a span of 9 bases. The CDR3 totals 11 residues. Germline assignment: CDR1 GTSNPN and CDR2 SVGIG (reference sequence). CDR3 nucleotides: TGTGCCTGGGGGCGCGGGGATACGCAGTATTTT. It specifies CAWGRGDTQYF. The entire variable domain, with the rest obtained from reference TRBV30 and TRBJ2-3, is as follows: SQTIHQWPATLVQPVGSPLSLECTVEGTSNPNLYWYRQAAGRGLQLLFYSVGIGQISSEVPQNLSASRPQDRQFILSSKKLLLSDSGFYLCAWGRGDTQYFGPGTRLTVL.

The chain joins TRBV9 to TRBJ2-5, with D perhaps matching TRBD1 (6 bases). CDR3 length: 14 amino acids. V lost 2 bases and J lost 4, with 12 bases in between. CDR1 is SGDLS, CDR2 YYNGEE, per germline. The CDR3 spells CASSVGGQRETQYF. The CDR3 DNA reads TGTGCCAGCAGCGTGGGTGGACAGAGAGAGACCCAGTACTTC.

This clone was observed a few times. The V and J genes are TRBV6-5 and TRBJ2-3; TRBD1 matches 8 bases. The CDR3 has 15 amino acids. The germline V gene encodes CDR1 MNHEY and CDR2 SVGAGI. J lost 4 bases, V lost 4 bases, and 7 bases had no gene match. CDR3 bases: TGTGCCAGCAGTTTCGGACAGGGAGGCGCAGATACGCAGTATTTT. Amino acid sequence: CASSFGQGGADTQYF.

This clone is a singleton in its sample. This chain links TRBV5-1 with TRBJ2-5, with 9 bases identical to TRBD2. Germline V lookup: CDR1 SGHRS, CDR2 YFSETQ. CDR3 size: 14 residues. With 4 bases clipped from V and 6 bases from J, the junction kept 7 bases outside the gene matches. The CDR3 reads CASSESGGSKTQYF. CDR3 bases: TGCGCCAGCAGCGAAAGCGGGGGGTCGAAGACCCAGTACTTC.

This clone was seen a few times. The chain links TRBV10-2 to TRBJ1-2; D remains ambiguous. V was clipped by 2 bases and J by 1 base, with 5 bases between them. This CDR3 contains 13 residues. Germline V gene data show CDR1 as WSHSY and CDR2 as SAAADI. CDR3 coding DNA: TGCGCCAGCAGTGAGGGGGATAACTATGGCTACACCTTC. It yields the protein CASSEGDNYGYTF.

The V call is TRBV25-1, the J call TRBJ2-4, with 8 bases identical to TRBD1. The V gene end was trimmed by 4 bases and the J gene end by 6 bases; junction bases not matched to a gene: 2. Per germline, CDR1 MGHDK and CDR2 SYGVNS. The length of the CDR3 is 13 residues. For the CDR3, the DNA is TGTGCCAGCAGTGCAGGGGGCAGAAACATTCAGTACTTC. Protein sequence: CASSAGGRNIQYF.

Only a few counts were recorded for this clone. V is TRBV10-3 and J is TRBJ1-1; possible D gene TRBD1, 5 bases. V dropped 7 bases and J dropped 1 base, with 13 bases sitting between them. The CDR3 totals 14 residues. Germline assignment: CDR1 ENHRY and CDR2 SYGVKD. The CDR3 sequence: CAIKGDGTNTEAFF. The CDR3 nucleotides read TGTGCCATCAAGGGAGACGGGACGAACACTGAAGCTTTCTTT.

The CDR3 DNA reads as TGTGCCAGCAGCCAAGATTCCATCGGGGGGCGGGGAGCTTTCTTT. It encodes CASSQDSIGGRGAFF. The chain employs TRBV14 and TRBJ1-1; TRBD1 is a possible D gene (6 bases). CDR3 length equals 15 residues. Germline CDR1 and CDR2: SGHDN and FVKESK. The V end was cut by 0 bases, the J end by 10 bases, with 18 bases between.

V gene TRBV6-1 combines with J gene TRBJ1-2; TRBD1 might be the D (5 bases). The V and J ends lost 3 bases and 4 bases respectively, with 9 bases between them. The V gene's germline CDR1 is MNHNS and CDR2 SASEGT. The CDR3 runs to 13 residues. The CDR3 protein is CASSDWDRYGYTF. The CDR3, as DNA: TGTGCCAGCAGTGATTGGGACCGCTATGGCTACACCTTC.

The chain carries TRBV30 and TRBJ2-4; D uncertain. Germline V gene sequence: CDR1 GTSNPN, CDR2 SVGIG (reference sequence). CDR3 length: 16 residues. V shed 2 bases and J shed 0 bases, with 14 bases lying between them. The chain's CDR3 is CAWSPPPRGAKNIQYF. The CDR3 coding sequence is TGTGCCTGGAGTCCACCACCCCGTGGAGCCAAAAACATTCAGTACTTC.

The genes are TRBV7-2 and TRBJ1-2, with no clear D. The CDR3 has 15 residues. Per germline, CDR1 SGHTA and CDR2 FQGNSA. Trimming cost V 4 bases and J 3 bases, with 15 bases left between them. The CDR3 nucleotides are TGTGCCAGCAGCTACCGGGATCCGACCCACTATGGCTACACCTTC. Encoded protein: CASSYRDPTHYGYTF.

This clone came up a few times. This chain joins TRBV4-2 and TRBJ1-4, with 7 nucleotides matching TRBD1. The CDR3 is 17 amino acids. From germline, CDR1 is LGHNA and CDR2 YNFKEQ. With V trimmed by 2 bases and J by 1 base, 7 bases remained unmatched. The CDR3 DNA follows: TGTGCCAGCAGCCAATCGAGGGGGCGAGAAACTAATGAAAAACTGTTTTTT. It translates to CASSQSRGRETNEKLFF.

The chain carries TRBV29-1 and TRBJ1-1; 8 nucleotides match TRBD1. The length of the CDR3 is 10 residues. In germline, CDR1 is SQVTM, CDR2 ANQGSEA. V trimming: 7 bases; J trimming: 10 bases; junction bases outside the gene matches: 5. The CDR3 sequence is CSAWTGRAFF. CDR3 coding DNA: TGCAGCGCCTGGACAGGGCGAGCTTTCTTT.

V and J are TRBV7-2 and TRBJ2-7; 9 positions match TRBD1. V lost 5 bases, J lost 2 bases, and 10 bases stayed unmatched. Germline V gene lookup returns CDR1 SGHTA and CDR2 FQGNSA. The CDR3 consists of 16 residues. CDR3 nucleotides: TGTGCCAGCAGCCAGGGAGCGGGACAGGGCACCTACGAGCAGTACTTC. Residues: CASSQGAGQGTYEQYF.

The chain has TRBV6-5 and TRBJ2-1, with 13 bases lining up with TRBD2. V gave up 6 bases and J gave up 7 bases; unmatched junction bases: 6. CDR1 is MNHEY and CDR2 is SVGAGI in the germline V gene. This CDR3 comprises 15 residues. Here the CDR3 DNA reads TGTGCCAGCAGACTAGCGGGGGGGCCTAGGAATGAGCAGTTCTTC. Translating it yields CASRLAGGPRNEQFF.

The chain links TRBV29-1 to TRBJ1-2; D ambiguous. From germline, CDR1 is SQVTM and CDR2 ANQGSEA. Trimming shortened V by 6 bases and J by 9 bases, and 17 bases separated the two germline ends. This CDR3 has 12 amino acids. The CDR3 region has the DNA TGCAGCGTGCAGAGGTCTACGGGGAGCTACACCTTC. This sequence encodes CSVQRSTGSYTF.

The rearrangement uses TRBV25-1 and TRBJ2-1, with no clear D. The CDR3 runs 11 residues. V was trimmed by 4 bases and J by 4 bases, leaving 2 bases between them. The germline gives CDR1 MGHDK, CDR2 SYGVNS. The CDR3 loop reads CASSGYNEQFF. CDR3 DNA sequence: TGTGCCAGCAGTGGGTACAATGAGCAGTTCTTC.

Note on this clone: Other DNA sequences in this specimen translate into the identical CDR3. The gene calls are TRBV30 and TRBJ2-5; D unclear. Trimming pared 1 base from V and 1 base from J, leaving 4 bases between. The CDR3 loop spans 12 amino acids. Germline-derived CDR1 and CDR2 are GTSNPN and SVGIG (reference sequence). The CDR3 bases are TGTGCCTGGAGTGGGGGCCAAGAGACCCAGTACTTC. Protein product: CAWSGGQETQYF.

The CDR3 region is CSGYKPGTGAHRYF. The CDR3 bases are TGCAGCGGTTACAAACCCGGGACAGGGGCCCATCGGTACTTC. The chain joins TRBV29-1 to TRBJ2-5; the match to TRBD1 covers 10 bases. After removal of 7 bases from V and 13 bases from J, the junction contained 18 bases not matched to a gene. Looked up from germline, CDR1 is SQVTM and CDR2 is ANQGSEA. The CDR3 length is 14 residues.

V usage is TRBV9 and J usage is TRBJ2-1; D might be TRBD2 (5 bases). This CDR3 region has 16 residues. V was shortened by 0 bases and J by 9 bases, with 19 bases between the two germline ends. Germline CDR1 and CDR2: SGDLS and YYNGEE. The CDR3 region is CASSVDAAVLVVEQFF. The CDR3 coding sequence is TGTGCCAGCAGCGTAGACGCGGCCGTACTAGTTGTTGAGCAGTTCTTC.

The chain links TRBV2 to TRBJ1-6, with no clear D. CDR3 size: 13 residues. Per germline, CDR1 SNHLY and CDR2 FYNNEI. Trimming took 6 bases from V and 7 from J, leaving 10 bases between them. The CDR3 region is CASRDVLNSPLHF. CDR3 nucleotides: TGTGCCAGCAGGGACGTCCTCAATTCACCCCTCCACTTT.

The chain uses TRBV18 and TRBJ2-3; 8 nucleotides match TRBD1. V lost 3 bases to trimming and J lost 10 bases; unmatched junction nucleotides: 9. This CDR3 is 14 amino acids long. The V gene's germline CDR1 is KGHSH and CDR2 LQKENI. CDR3 sequence: CASSPSGQGRPQYF. Written as DNA, the CDR3 is TGTGCCAGCTCACCGTCCGGACAGGGCAGGCCGCAGTATTTT.

The rearrangement uses TRBV29-1 and TRBJ2-3; D might be TRBD1 or TRBD2, each matching 6 bases. Per germline, CDR1 SQVTM and CDR2 ANQGSEA. The length of the CDR3 is 16 residues. The V gene lost 0 bases and the J gene lost 2 bases, with 15 bases spanning the gap. The CDR3 DNA sequence: TGCAGCGTTGAAGACGGAGGGGGACTGAACACAGATACGCAGTATTTT. Protein product: CSVEDGGGLNTDTQYF.

The V and J genes are TRBV9 and TRBJ1-5, with D hard to call. This CDR3 region has 15 residues. Per germline, CDR1 SGDLS and CDR2 YYNGEE. The germline V and J ends were trimmed by 0 bases and 1 base, with 8 bases remaining between them. The CDR3 region is CASSVDNASNQPQHF. The CDR3 coding sequence is TGTGCCAGCAGCGTAGATAACGCCAGCAATCAGCCCCAGCATTTT. The full variable domain, with the rest looked up from reference TRBV9 and TRBJ1-5, is DSGVTQTPKHLITATGQRVTLRCSPRSGDLSVYWYQQSLDQGLQFLIQYYNGEERAKGNILERFSAQQFPDLHSELNLSSLELGDSALYFCASSVDNASNQPQHFGDGTRLSIL.